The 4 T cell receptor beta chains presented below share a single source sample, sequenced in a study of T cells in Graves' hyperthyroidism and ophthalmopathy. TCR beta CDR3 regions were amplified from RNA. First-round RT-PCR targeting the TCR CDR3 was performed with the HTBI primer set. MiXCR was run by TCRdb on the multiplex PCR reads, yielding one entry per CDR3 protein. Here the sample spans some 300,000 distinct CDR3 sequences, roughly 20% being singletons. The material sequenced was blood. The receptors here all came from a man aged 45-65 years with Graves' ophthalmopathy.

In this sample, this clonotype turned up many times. The CDR3 here is CASSPRAQGTEAFF. DNA of the CDR3: TGTGCCAGCAGCCCGAGGGCACAGGGTACTGAAGCTTTCTTT. The chain combines TRBV7-2 with TRBJ1-1, with D possibly TRBD1 on 6 matching bases. V was pared by 5 bases and J by 5 bases, with 15 bases between. Germline assignment: CDR1 SGHTA and CDR2 FQGNSA. The CDR3 is made up of 14 amino acids.

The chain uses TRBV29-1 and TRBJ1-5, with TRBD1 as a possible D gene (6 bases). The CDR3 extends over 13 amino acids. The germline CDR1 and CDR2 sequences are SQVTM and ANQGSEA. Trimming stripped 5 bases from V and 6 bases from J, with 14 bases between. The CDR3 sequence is CSVLDRGRQPQHF. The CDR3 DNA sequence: TGCAGCGTTCTGGACAGAGGTCGTCAGCCCCAGCATTTT.

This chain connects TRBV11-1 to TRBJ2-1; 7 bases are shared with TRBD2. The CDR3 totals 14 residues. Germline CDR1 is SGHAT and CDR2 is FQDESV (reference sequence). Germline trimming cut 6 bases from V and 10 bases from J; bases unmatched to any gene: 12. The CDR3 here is CASSGGDQGSEQFF. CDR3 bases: TGTGCCAGCAGTGGGGGGGACCAAGGATCCGAGCAGTTCTTC.

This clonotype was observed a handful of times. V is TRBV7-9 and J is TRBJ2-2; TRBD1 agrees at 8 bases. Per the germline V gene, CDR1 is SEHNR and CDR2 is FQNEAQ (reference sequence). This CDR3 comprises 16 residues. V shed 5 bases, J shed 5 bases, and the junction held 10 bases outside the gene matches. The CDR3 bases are TGTGCCAGCAGCCTCTGGGCCCAGGGGGCGACCGGGGAGCTGTTTTTT. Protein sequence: CASSLWAQGATGELFF.